This T cell receptor beta chain was retrieved from a study of T cell responses to AZD1222 COVID-19 vaccine. About the research overall: Combined were second doses at about 4 or about 12 weeks.

Findings of the study overall: Females outnumbered males among donors, who were mostly white British; clonal diversity was possibly underestimated. Dominant CD4 TCR responses targeted spike regions 160-218 and 743-854.

Here immunoSEQ multiplex PCR was the method, and the copy in TCRdb shows in-frame clones only, minus some. The sample carries more than 150,000 clones, approximately 86% recorded once. Comment on this clone: Its specificity is unknown.

This sequence was found in an adult in good health. The sample here was peripheral blood, taken on day 0 of AZD1222 vaccination.

CDR3 loop: CASSPEMTRVDTEAFF. The CDR3 nucleotides read TGTGCCAGCTCACCAGAGATGACTCGGGTGGACACTGAAGCTTTCTTT. The chain carries TRBV18 and TRBJ1-1; D ambiguous. The ends were cut back, 2 bases at V and 3 bases at J, with 16 bases in the middle. The germline V gene encodes CDR1 KGHSH and CDR2 LQKENI. CDR3 length: 16 amino acids.